This T cell receptor beta chain was sequenced for a study of cytomegalovirus exposure and HLA in healthy donors. Study-wide findings and caveats: Associated with HLA alleles at 0.05 false discovery rate in a later analysis were 16,951 TCR beta sequences. The study designated 150 or so TCR beta chains cytomegalovirus-associated. Most observed TCR sequences were rare, whereas some public TCRs were detected in many donors.

As concerns this clone: Antigen unknown.

It was with 60 Vbeta and 13 Jbeta primers that the PCR ran. Authors' data handling: Counted up in a later analysis, unique TCR beta chains came to 65 million to 80 million, with around 10 million shared. The method was immunoSEQ multiplex PCR; TCRdb's version includes in-frame clones alone and lacks a portion of them. V, J and clone size are those of that table, while D and trimming were read from the DNA. The table has more than 150,000 clones, just over 75% seen once. Germline loops: CDR1 MNHNS, CDR2 SASEGT. CDR3 length equals 13 residues. V was clipped by 4 bases and J by 5 bases, with 12 bases between them.

The sequenced material came from PBMCs. The rearrangement uses TRBV6-1 and TRBJ2-7; possibly TRBD1 for D (6 bases). This receptor was taken from a man in his late teens or twenties in good health and CMV-seronegative. CDR3 region: CASSVQGANEQYF. DNA of the CDR3: TGTGCCAGCAGTGTACAGGGTGCAAACGAGCAGTACTTC.